Reported below is one T cell receptor (beta chain). Its recognized antigen is unknown. No much larger clonotype is one base removed from it; base qualities were not supplied. Ficoll-Paque density gradient centrifugation was used to isolate PBMCs. This sample stems from a study of T-cell memory formation after mild COVID-19 (dated by TCRdb to about 2021). A note on the overall study: TCR sequence clusters from the two donors were largely donor specific. In a couple of donors, T-cell clones that expanded and contracted after mild COVID-19 were tracked by sequencing TCRalpha and TCRbeta repertoires over time. Two young, previously healthy adult volunteers made up the cohort, one male and one female.

From a lookup of the germline V gene, CDR1 and CDR2 are MNHNS and SASEGT. The CDR3 starts with the cysteine, ends with the phenylalanine, and has 15 residues. The kept DNA is CDR3 alone, 45 bases in frame from the first base. Relative to germline, V is 4 bases shorter and J is 0 bases shorter, with 10 bases between their ends. Results and caveats for the whole study, not just this receptor: The detection of some responding clones in pre-infection memory suggests that pre-existing cross-reactive memory T cells joined the SARS-CoV-2 response. The study covered only a couple of mild cases, and larger cohorts including severe cases with pre-infection samples were considered necessary. Contracting CD4+ clones were located mainly in the CM and EM memory subsets, whereas CD8+ clones were found to be enriched in EMRA. Clones contracting from day 15 to 85 had balanced CD4/CD8 phenotypes, while a second wave expanding from day 15 to 37 was biased towards CD4+. Whether the second-wave clones peaking on day 37 were SARS-CoV-2 specific was not confirmed.

The instrument given in TCRdb is Illumina NovaSeq 6000. cDNA libraries for TCRalpha and TCRbeta were prepared by 5'RACE using constant-segment primers, with sample barcodes and unique molecular identifiers added. Trizol reagent was used to extract RNA from every sample. Libraries were amplified in two PCR steps, with a second sample barcode and Illumina TruSeq adapters added in the second step. Libraries were sequenced on an Illumina NovaSeq with 2 x 150 bp paired-end reads. In the source study's methods: Demultiplexing of reads and collapsing into UMI-guided consensus sequences were performed with migec v1.2.7. Using mixcr v2.1.11, UMI consensuses were aligned to TRA and TRB V and J templates and then assembled into clonotypes. A clonotype was counted as expanded or contracted only when both edgeR and NoisET called the clonotype significant, with the noise models trained on biological replicates. edgeR calls used a false discovery rate-adjusted p below 0.01 and a log2 fold-change threshold of 1. As an exploratory analysis of dynamics, max-normalized trajectories of the 1000 most abundant clonotypes were examined by PCA with hierarchical clustering. Separately sequenced CD4+ and CD8+ repertoires were used to assign a CD4 or CD8 phenotype to each responding clone. Starting from the raw public reads, TCRdb applied fastp trimming at Q25, assembled clones with MiXCR and retained in-frame beta chains. Each CDR3 protein appears once, grouped with its most common genes and DNA. The V and J calls follow TCRdb's processing rather than the paper's. In all, the sample holds under 600,000 distinct CDR3 sequences, and about 20% of those were seen once. Approximately 8.4% of the sample belongs to the ten largest clones.

The V and J segments used are TRBV6-1 and TRBJ1-5; 5 matching bases give a weak D call of TRBD1. The receptor was derived from an adult woman who had mild COVID-19 (a few samples of this study predate the infection). The sample titles of this study are shuffled in the database, so cell type and time point are left out; the donor was told from shared clones. The sequenced material came from PBMCs or a T cell subset sorted from them (not recorded which). The DNA sequence is TGTGCCAGCAGTGGGACACCTTATAGCAATCAGCCCCAGCATTTT. Its protein reads: CASSGTPYSNQPQHF.